This section outlines one T cell receptor (beta chain) sequence together with its context. Germline V gene data show CDR1 as DFQATT and CDR2 as SNEGSKA (reference sequence). CDR3 size: 11 residues. This sample is part of a study of blood T cell repertoires in COVID-19. Study summary: Samples taken during acute and convalescent COVID-19 were collected in the United States, Italy and Spain. Nucleic acid was either cDNA or gDNA, and it came from T cells, B-cell-depleted T cells, or PBMCs.

Original processing methods: Estimated nucleated cell counts came from reference gene primer amplification. Sequencing used immunoSEQ multiplex PCR; TCRdb keeps in-frame clones, though not all of them. That table furnishes V, J and clone size, whereas the DNA furnished D and trimming. The sample holds more than 140,000 clones, over 80% seen once. Sequencing was carried out using peripheral blood. This chain uses TRBV20-1 with TRBJ1-1, with D unresolved. This TCR derives from a human donor in a cohort sampled during active COVID-19. Here the CDR3 reads CCYFRDTEAFF. Here the CDR3 DNA reads TGCTGTTATTTTCGGGACACTGAAGCTTTCTTT.